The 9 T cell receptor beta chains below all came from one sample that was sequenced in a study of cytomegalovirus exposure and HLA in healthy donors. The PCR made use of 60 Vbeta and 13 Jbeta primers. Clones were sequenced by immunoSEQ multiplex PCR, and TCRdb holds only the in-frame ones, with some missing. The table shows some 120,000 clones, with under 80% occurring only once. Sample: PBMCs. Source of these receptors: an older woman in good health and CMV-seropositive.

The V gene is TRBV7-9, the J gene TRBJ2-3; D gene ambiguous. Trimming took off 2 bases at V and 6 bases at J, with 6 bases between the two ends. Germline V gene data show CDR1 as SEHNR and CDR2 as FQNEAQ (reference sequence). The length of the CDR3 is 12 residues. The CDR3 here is CASSLTVDTQYF. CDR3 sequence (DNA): TGTGCCAGCAGCTTAACGGTCGATACGCAGTATTTT.

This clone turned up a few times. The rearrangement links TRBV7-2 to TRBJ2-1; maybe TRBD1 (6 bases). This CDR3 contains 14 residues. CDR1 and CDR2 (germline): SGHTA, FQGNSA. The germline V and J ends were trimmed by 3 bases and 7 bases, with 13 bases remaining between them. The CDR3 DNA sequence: TGTGCCAGCAGCTTTCTAGGTCAGGGGAATGAGCAGTTCTTC. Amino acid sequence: CASSFLGQGNEQFF.

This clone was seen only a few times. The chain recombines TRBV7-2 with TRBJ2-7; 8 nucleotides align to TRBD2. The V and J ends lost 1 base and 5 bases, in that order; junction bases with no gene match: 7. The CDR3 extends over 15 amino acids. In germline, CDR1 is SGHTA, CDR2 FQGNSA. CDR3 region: CASSLVAGGRNEQYF. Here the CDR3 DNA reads TGTGCCAGCAGCTTAGTGGCGGGAGGCAGGAACGAGCAGTACTTC.

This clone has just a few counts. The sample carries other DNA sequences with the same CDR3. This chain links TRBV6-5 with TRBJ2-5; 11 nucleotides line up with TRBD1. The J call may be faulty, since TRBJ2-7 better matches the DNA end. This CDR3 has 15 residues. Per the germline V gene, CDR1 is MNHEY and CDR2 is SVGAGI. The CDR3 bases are TGTGCCAGCAGTTACTCCGGGACAGGGGGCTACGAGCAGTACTTC. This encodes CASSYSGTGGYEQYF.

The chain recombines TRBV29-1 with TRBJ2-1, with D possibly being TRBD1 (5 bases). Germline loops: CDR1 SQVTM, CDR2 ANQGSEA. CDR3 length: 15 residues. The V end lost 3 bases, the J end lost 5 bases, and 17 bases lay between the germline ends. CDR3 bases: TGCAGCGTTGACGCACGGCAGGGTACTAACAATGAGCAGTTCTTC. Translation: CSVDARQGTNNEQFF.

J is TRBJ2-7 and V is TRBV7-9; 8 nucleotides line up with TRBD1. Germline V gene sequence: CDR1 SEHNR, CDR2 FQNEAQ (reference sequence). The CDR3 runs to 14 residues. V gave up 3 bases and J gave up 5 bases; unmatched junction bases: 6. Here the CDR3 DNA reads TGTGCCAGCAGCTTGAGACAGGGGATCAACGAGCAGTACTTC. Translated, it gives CASSLRQGINEQYF.

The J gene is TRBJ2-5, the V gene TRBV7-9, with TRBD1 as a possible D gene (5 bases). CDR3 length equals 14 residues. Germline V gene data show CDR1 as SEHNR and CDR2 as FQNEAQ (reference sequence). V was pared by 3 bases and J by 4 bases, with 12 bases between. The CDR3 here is CASSFPAQGETQYF. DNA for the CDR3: TGTGCCAGCAGCTTCCCAGCGCAGGGAGAGACCCAGTACTTC.

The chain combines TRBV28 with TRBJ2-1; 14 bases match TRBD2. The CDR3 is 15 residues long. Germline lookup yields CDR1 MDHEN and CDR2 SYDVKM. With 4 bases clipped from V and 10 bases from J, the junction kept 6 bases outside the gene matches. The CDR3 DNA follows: TGTGCCAGCAGTTCGGGACTAGCGGGAGCCAGAGAGCAGTTCTTC. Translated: CASSSGLAGAREQFF.

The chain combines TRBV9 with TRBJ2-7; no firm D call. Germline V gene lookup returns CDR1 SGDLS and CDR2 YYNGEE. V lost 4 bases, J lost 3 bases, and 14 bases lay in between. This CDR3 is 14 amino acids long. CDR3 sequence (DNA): TGTGCCAGCAGCCCCAGTACAGAACTCTACGAGCAGTACTTC. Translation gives CASSPSTELYEQYF. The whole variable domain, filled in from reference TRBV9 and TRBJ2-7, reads DSGVTQTPKHLITATGQRVTLRCSPRSGDLSVYWYQQSLDQGLQFLIQYYNGEERAKGNILERFSAQQFPDLHSELNLSSLELGDSALYFCASSPSTELYEQYFGPGTRLTVT.